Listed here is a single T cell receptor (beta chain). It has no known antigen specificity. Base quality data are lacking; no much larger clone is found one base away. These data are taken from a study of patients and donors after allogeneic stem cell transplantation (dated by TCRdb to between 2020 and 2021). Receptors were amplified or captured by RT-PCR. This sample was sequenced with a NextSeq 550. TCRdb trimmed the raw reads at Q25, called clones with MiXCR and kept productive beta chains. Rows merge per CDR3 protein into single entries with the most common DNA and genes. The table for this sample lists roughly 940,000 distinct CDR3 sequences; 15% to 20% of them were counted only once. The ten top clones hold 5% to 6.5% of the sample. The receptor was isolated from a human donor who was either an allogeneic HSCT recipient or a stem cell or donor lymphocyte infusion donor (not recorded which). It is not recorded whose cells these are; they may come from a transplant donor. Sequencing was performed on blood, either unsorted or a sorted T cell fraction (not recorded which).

In nucleotide form, the sequence is TGTGCCAGCAGCTTAGACCCGGGGAGTGTCCACGAGCAGTACTTC. It specifies CASSLDPGSVHEQYF. Rearrangement joined TRBV7-6 to TRBJ2-7; perhaps TRBD2 is the D gene, with 5 bases matching. Reading the germline V gene gives CDR1 SGHVS and CDR2 FNYEAQ. V is cut by 1 base and J by 5 bases, and the space between the germline ends is 15 bases. The CDR3, cysteine through phenylalanine, is 15 amino acids long. The retained sequence is limited to the CDR3, 45 bases, with the frame set at the first base.